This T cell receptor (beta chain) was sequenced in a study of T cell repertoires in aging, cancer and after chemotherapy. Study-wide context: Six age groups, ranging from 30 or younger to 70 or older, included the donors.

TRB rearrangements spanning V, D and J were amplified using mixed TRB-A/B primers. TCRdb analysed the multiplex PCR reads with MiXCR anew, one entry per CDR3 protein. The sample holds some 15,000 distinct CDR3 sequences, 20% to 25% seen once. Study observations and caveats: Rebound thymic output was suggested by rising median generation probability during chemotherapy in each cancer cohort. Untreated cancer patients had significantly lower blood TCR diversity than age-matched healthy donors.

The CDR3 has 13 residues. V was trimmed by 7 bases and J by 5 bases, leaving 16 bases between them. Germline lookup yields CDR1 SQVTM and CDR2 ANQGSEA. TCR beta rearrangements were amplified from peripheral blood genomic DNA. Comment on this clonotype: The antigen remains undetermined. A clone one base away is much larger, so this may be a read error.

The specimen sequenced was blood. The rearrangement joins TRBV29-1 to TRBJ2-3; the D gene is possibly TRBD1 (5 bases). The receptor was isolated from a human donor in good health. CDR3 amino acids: CSGGLGCVDTQYF. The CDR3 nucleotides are TGCAGCGGGGGCCTAGGATGTGTAGATACGCAGTATTTT.